This T cell receptor beta chain was recovered during a study of T-cell memory formation after mild COVID-19. General study findings and limits: Some responding clones appeared in pre-infection memory, suggesting cross-reactive memory joined.

The CDR3 consists of 14 residues. Per germline, CDR1 GTSNPN and CDR2 SVGIG (reference sequence). Trimming took off 4 bases at V and 2 bases at J, with 15 bases between the two ends. Each CDR3 protein gets one entry after TCRdb re-called the 5' RACE reads with MiXCR. The sample consists of about 150,000 distinct CDR3 sequences, about 14% of them appearing once. This clonotype has more than one count but fewer than ten. What it binds is not known. Sequenced input: PBMCs or a T cell subset sorted from them (not recorded which). The sequence derives from an adult woman who had mild COVID-19 (a few samples of this study predate the infection). Cell type and time point are not known. The gene calls are TRBV30 and TRBJ2-7; D perhaps matches TRBD1 (5 bases). The CDR3, as DNA: TGTGCCTGGAATTGGGGTCAGGGTCCCTACGAGCAGTACTTC. This translates into CAWNWGQGPYEQYF.